This T cell receptor (beta chain) was sequenced in a study of blood T cell repertoires in COVID-19. This clone appeared a few times. There are 17 residues in the CDR3. Trimming took 2 bases from V and 0 from J, leaving 16 bases between them. CDR1 MNHEY and CDR2 SVGEGT come from the germline V gene. Only in-frame clones appear in the TCRdb table, and some are missing; sequencing was by immunoSEQ multiplex PCR. The sample includes about 120,000 clones, 80% of them seen just once. This receptor was identified in a human donor in a cohort sampled during active COVID-19. Sequenced input: peripheral blood. V and J are TRBV6-2 or TRBV6-3 and TRBJ1-2; perhaps TRBD1 as D (5 bases). CDR3 DNA sequence: TGTGCCAGCAGTTACATGGCAGGGAGGGACTCTAACTATGGCTACACCTTC. Its translation: CASSYMAGRDSNYGYTF.